The sequence of this T cell receptor beta chain was determined in a study of blood T cells in healthy people across ages. Study details: Every two T cells gave about one barcoded beta molecule via template switching.

Combining a sample-barcoded 5' primer with a J-beta primer mix, a second PCR ran for 7 to 11 cycles. Every sample returned 3 million or more CDR3-containing paired-end reads. TCRdb passed the 5' RACE reads through MiXCR, listing each CDR3 protein once. This table has over 600,000 distinct CDR3 sequences, 46% appearing once. The V and J ends lost 3 bases and 4 bases respectively, with 9 bases between them. Germline CDR1 SQVTM, CDR2 ANQGSEA. The CDR3 is 12 amino acids. In its sample, this clonotype was seen many times. Its antigen remains unidentified. Study-wide points: Long-lived donors carried more naive CD4+ cells and greater diversity than aged donors.

The chain has TRBV29-1 and TRBJ2-5, with D possibly TRBD2 on 6 matching bases. Sequencing was performed on blood. This TCR derives from a man older than 75 in good health. This chain's CDR3 is CSVERDVETQYF. CDR3 DNA: TGCAGCGTTGAGCGGGATGTAGAGACCCAGTACTTC.